This T cell receptor (beta chain) was identified in a study of blood T cell repertoires in COVID-19. Study overall: Collection of acute and convalescent COVID-19 samples took place in the United States, Italy and Spain. From T cells, B-cell-depleted T cells, or PBMCs came the material, which was cDNA or gDNA.

Profiling relied on immunoSEQ multiplex PCR, and the TCRdb table lists in-frame clones only, not all of them. The profile shows approximately 300,000 clones, 90% of them singletons. The CDR3 totals 13 residues. The germline V gene encodes CDR1 MDHEN and CDR2 SYDVKM. V lost 6 bases and J lost 8, with 16 bases in between. Adults between roughly 18 and 90 years of age took part from 24 US areas. Participant reports of clinical history set cohort assignment. This sequence originates from a woman under 30 with acute COVID-19. The sample was PBMCs or T cells enriched from blood (not recorded which). The chain is built from TRBV28 and TRBJ1-2; possibly TRBD1 for D (5 bases). This CDR3 reads CASRTQVPDGYTF. The CDR3 nucleotides read TGTGCCAGCAGAACACAGGTTCCGGACGGCTACACCTTC.